These 10 T cell receptor beta chains came from one sample sequenced in a study of cytomegalovirus exposure and HLA in healthy donors. The PCR ran on 60 Vbeta and 13 Jbeta primers. Profiling relied on immunoSEQ multiplex PCR, and the TCRdb table lists in-frame clones only, not all of them. The sample data list 150,000 or so clones. The material sequenced was PBMCs. The source is a woman between 50 and 59 years old in good health and CMV-seronegative.

The chain combines TRBV27 with TRBJ2-7; TRBD2 agrees at 8 bases. CDR3 length: 14 residues. Germline V gives CDR1 MNHEY, CDR2 SMNVEV (reference sequence). V was pared by 3 bases and J by 6 bases, with 7 bases of the junction left unmatched. The CDR3 sequence: CASSFGTRVGEQYF. The DNA of the CDR3 is TGTGCCAGCAGTTTCGGGACTAGGGTCGGCGAGCAGTACTTC.

The genes are TRBV6-1 and TRBJ1-5; D uncertain. With 2 bases removed from V and 5 bases from J, the gap between germline ends came to 7 bases. Germline CDR1 is MNHNS and CDR2 is SASEGT. The CDR3 extends over 13 amino acids. The chain's CDR3 is CASSEPADQPQHF. CDR3 bases: TGTGCCAGCAGTGAACCCGCGGATCAGCCCCAGCATTTT.

The gene calls are TRBV4-1 and TRBJ2-5; 9 nucleotides align to TRBD1. The CDR3 is made up of 15 amino acids. After removal of 0 bases from V and 7 bases from J, the junction contained 6 bases not matched to a gene. The germline CDR1 and CDR2 sequences are MGHRA and YSYEKL. The CDR3 DNA follows: TGCGCCAGCAGCCAAGATTGGGGACAGGGAGGGACCCAGTACTTC. Its protein is CASSQDWGQGGTQYF.

Points on this clone: A read error may produce the germline difference seen at one junction end. This specimen includes other DNA sequences encoding the same CDR3. This rearrangement joins TRBV6-5 to TRBJ1-2; 7 bases are shared with TRBD1. Per germline, CDR1 MNHEY and CDR2 SVGAGI. The length of the CDR3 is 15 residues. The CDR3 region is CASSYSQGEVHGYTF. The CDR3 nucleotides read TGCGCCAGCAGTTACTCCCAGGGGGAAGTTCACGGCTACACCTTC.

V gene TRBV19 combines with J gene TRBJ2-7, with 8 bases identical to TRBD1. The germline gives CDR1 LNHDA, CDR2 SQIVND (reference sequence). The CDR3 consists of 15 residues. Germline trimming cut 4 bases from V and 1 base from J; bases unmatched to any gene: 6. The CDR3 DNA sequence: TGTGCCAGTAGTACAGCAGGGGGCAGGTCCTACGAGCAGTACTTC. Translation gives CASSTAGGRSYEQYF.

The rearrangement links TRBV7-9 to TRBJ1-1, with D tentatively TRBD1 (5 bases). The CDR3 is 13 residues long. The germline CDR1 and CDR2 sequences are SEHNR and FQNEAQ (reference sequence). The V end was cut by 6 bases, the J end by 1 base, with 9 bases between. CDR3 protein: CASSPQENTEAFF. In DNA form, the CDR3 reads TGTGCCAGCAGTCCACAGGAGAACACTGAAGCTTTCTTT. Together with reference TRBV7-9 and TRBJ1-1, the CDR3 gives the full variable domain: DTGVSQNPRHKITKRGQNVTFRCDPISEHNRLYWYRQTLGQGPEFLTYFQNEAQLEKSRLLSDRFSAERPKGSFSTLEIQRTEQGDSAMYLCASSPQENTEAFFGQGTRLTVV.

This sequence joins TRBV5-4 and TRBJ1-2; D not resolved. The CDR3 totals 14 residues. V lost 1 base, J lost 1 base, and 8 bases lay in between. The V gene's germline CDR1 is SGHNT and CDR2 YYREEE (reference sequence). The CDR3 nucleotides read TGTGCCAGCAGCTTGACCGGGAATAACTATGGCTACACCTTC. Its protein is CASSLTGNNYGYTF.

The rearrangement joins TRBV9 to TRBJ2-7; 9 nucleotides agree with TRBD1. This CDR3 has 15 residues. Trimming at V came to 2 bases and at J to 6 bases, leaving 9 bases not matched to a gene. Germline-derived CDR1 and CDR2 are SGDLS and YYNGEE. The CDR3 DNA follows: TGTGCCAGCAGCGTGCAGGGGACAGGGTCAGTCGAGCAGTACTTC. Residues: CASSVQGTGSVEQYF.

The chain couples TRBV10-3 to TRBJ2-7; perhaps TRBD1 as D (5 bases). The CDR3 totals 15 residues. CDR1 is ENHRY and CDR2 is SYGVKD in the germline V gene. Trimming took off 0 bases at V and 3 bases at J, with 12 bases between the two ends. Here the CDR3 DNA reads TGTGCCATCAGTGAGTCGAAACAGGCCGTCTACGAGCAGTACTTC. The encoded protein is CAISESKQAVYEQYF.

This sequence joins TRBV9 and TRBJ2-7; 9 bases match TRBD1. The CDR3 length is 14 residues. V was pared by 0 bases and J by 3 bases, with 1 base of the junction left unmatched. CDR1 is SGDLS and CDR2 is YYNGEE in the germline V gene. This chain's CDR3 is CASSVGDRDYEQYF. The CDR3 region has the DNA TGTGCCAGCAGCGTAGGGGACAGGGACTACGAGCAGTACTTC.